These 19 T cell receptor beta chains came from one sample sequenced in a study of cytotoxic CD8 clonotypes in ibrutinib-treated CLL. This table comes from immunoSEQ multiplex PCR, and its TCRdb copy is limited to in-frame clones, with some not included. The top ten clones hold less than 35% of a sample with around 97,000 clones, roughly 80% of them seen once. The starting material was PBMCs, obtained after 12 months of ibrutinib treatment. The receptor set was obtained from a human donor with chronic lymphocytic leukemia.

V is TRBV5-4 and J is TRBJ2-3; tentatively, D is TRBD2 (5 bases). The CDR3 length is 14 residues. V lost 1 base and J 0 bases, leaving 6 bases between the germline ends. Per the germline V gene, CDR1 is SGHNT and CDR2 is YYREEE (reference sequence). The CDR3 sequence: CASSLRTSTDTQYF. CDR3 bases: TGTGCCAGCAGCTTGAGGACTAGCACAGATACGCAGTATTTT.

The V and J genes are TRBV4-1 and TRBJ2-7; no clear D. The CDR3 consists of 13 residues. From germline, CDR1 is MGHRA and CDR2 YSYEKL. The V end was cut by 1 base, the J end by 6 bases, with 10 bases between. The CDR3 DNA reads TGCGCCAGCAGCCAAGGTTTGGGCAGCGAGCAGTACTTC. Translation: CASSQGLGSEQYF.

This clone was counted a single time. The gene calls are TRBV13 and TRBJ2-7, with a weak D call TRBD1 (6 bases). This CDR3 has 13 residues. Germline CDR1 and CDR2: PRHDT and FYEKMQ (reference sequence). V lost 6 bases to trimming and J lost 7 bases, with 16 bases between them. CDR3 sequence reads: CASRILNRDEQYF. DNA for the CDR3: TGTGCCAGCAGAATTTTGAACAGGGATGAGCAGTACTTC.

V gene TRBV7-8 combines with J gene TRBJ1-4, with 7 bases fitting TRBD1. V shed 5 bases, J shed 5 bases, and the junction held 11 bases outside the gene matches. In germline, CDR1 is SGHVS, CDR2 FQNEAQ. The CDR3 is 16 amino acids. The CDR3 bases are TGTGCCAGCAGCGACTACCCCGGACAGGTGAATGAAAAACTGTTTTTT. Its translation is CASSDYPGQVNEKLFF.

This chain links TRBV18 with TRBJ2-2, with TRBD1 matching 7 bases. The CDR3 runs to 15 residues. Germline loops: CDR1 KGHSH, CDR2 LQKENI. The trim removed 2 bases at V and 4 bases at J, leaving 4 bases unmatched. The CDR3 sequence: CASSPGTASTGELFF. CDR3 coding DNA: TGTGCCAGCTCACCAGGGACAGCGAGCACCGGGGAGCTGTTTTTT.

In regard to this clone: The sample contains more than one DNA sequence encoding this CDR3. The chain links TRBV5-1 to TRBJ1-5; possibly TRBD1 for D (6 bases). Looked up from germline, CDR1 is SGHRS and CDR2 is YFSETQ. Deletions cut 0 bases from V and 3 bases from J, with 10 bases between. This CDR3 comprises 15 residues. CDR3 coding DNA: TGCGCCAGCAGCTTGGAGGGGGGATCCAATCAGCCCCAGCATTTT. It yields the protein CASSLEGGSNQPQHF. The full variable domain, its missing parts supplied by reference TRBV5-1 and TRBJ1-5, is KAGVTQTPRYLIKTRGQQVTLSCSPISGHRSVSWYQQTPGQGLQFLFEYFSETQRNKGNFPGRFSGRQFSNSRSEMNVSTLELGDSALYLCASSLEGGSNQPQHFGDGTRLSIL.

This clone has just one count. CDR3 amino acids: CASSFVAGRDETQYF. CDR3 bases: TGTGCCAGCAGCTTTGTAGCGGGGCGCGACGAGACCCAGTACTTC. This sequence joins TRBV5-8 and TRBJ2-5; TRBD2 agrees at 8 bases. This CDR3 has 15 amino acids. Germline V gene data show CDR1 as SGHTS and CDR2 as YDEGEE. Trimming cost V 2 bases and J 5 bases; bases outside gene matches: 8.

Here the CDR3 DNA reads TGCGCCAGCAGCTTGGCCGGGACAGCCTCCTACGAGCAGTACTTC. It codes for CASSLAGTASYEQYF. V and J are TRBV5-1 and TRBJ2-7, with 7 bases identical to TRBD1. The junction had 3 bases not matched to a gene; V was cut back by 0 bases and J by 0 bases. This CDR3 is built from 15 residues. CDR1 is SGHRS and CDR2 is YFSETQ in the germline V gene.

The chain couples TRBV5-1 to TRBJ1-1; 7 bases align to TRBD1. CDR3 size: 14 residues. V was pared by 6 bases and J by 1 base, with 6 bases of the junction left unmatched. CDR1 SGHRS and CDR2 YFSETQ come from the germline V gene. The CDR3 loop reads CASTQAGGNTEAFF. In nucleotides, the CDR3 is TGCGCCAGCACGCAGGCAGGGGGGAACACTGAAGCTTTCTTT.

This clone has only a few counts. CDR3 coding DNA: TGTGCCAGCAGCCCCGGGGGAGCGGGGGGTAATGAGCAGTTCTTC. Protein product: CASSPGGAGGNEQFF. This rearrangement joins TRBV7-2 to TRBJ2-1; 9 bases are shared with TRBD2. Germline lookup yields CDR1 SGHTA and CDR2 FQGNSA. The length of the CDR3 is 15 residues. Unmatched junction bases numbered 9, after V lost 5 bases and J lost 7 bases.

This rearrangement joins TRBV6-1 to TRBJ2-3, with 11 positions matching TRBD2. The CDR3 consists of 16 residues. The junction had 9 bases not matched to a gene; V was cut back by 4 bases and J by 6 bases. CDR1 is MNHNS, CDR2 SASEGT, per germline. This CDR3 is CASSAQLAGGGDTQYF. For the CDR3, the DNA is TGTGCCAGCAGTGCCCAGCTAGCGGGGGGCGGGGATACGCAGTATTTT.

The genes are TRBV30 and TRBJ2-3, with TRBD1 matching 7 bases. Unmatched junction bases numbered 6, after V lost 1 base and J lost 14 bases. Germline V gene data show CDR1 as GTSNPN and CDR2 as SVGIG (reference sequence). This CDR3 region has 11 residues. The CDR3, as DNA: TGTGCCTGGAGTGACAGGGGTTCGGTGTATTTT. It codes for CAWSDRGSVYF.

Turning to this clone: This same CDR3 is encoded by further DNA sequences in the sample. The chain uses TRBV12-5 and TRBJ2-1, with D possibly matching TRBD1 (6 bases). Trimming took 6 bases from V and 6 from J, leaving 9 bases between them. CDR3 length: 12 amino acids. Germline CDR1 and CDR2: LGHNT and FRNRAP. The CDR3 sequence: CASGLQGNEQFF. CDR3 nucleotides: TGTGCTAGTGGGCTACAGGGCAATGAGCAGTTCTTC.

The chain combines TRBV30 with TRBJ1-6; D ambiguous. Trimming took off 4 bases at V and 7 bases at J, with 17 bases between the two ends. Germline V gene lookup returns CDR1 GTSNPN and CDR2 SVGIG (reference sequence). This CDR3 contains 15 residues. Here the CDR3 DNA reads TGTGCCTGGAACATCTTTGGCAGCCTAAATTCACCCCTCCACTTT. Residues: CAWNIFGSLNSPLHF.

This clone came up once. The chain combines TRBV10-3 with TRBJ2-6, with 12 bases that match TRBD1. V shed 0 bases, J shed 0 bases, and the junction held 12 bases outside the gene matches. There are 22 residues in the CDR3. Looked up from germline, CDR1 is ENHRY and CDR2 is SYGVKD. The CDR3 DNA sequence: TGTGCCATCAGTGAGTCGGGGACAGGGGGCGGTATTGGAGACTCTGGGGCCAACGTCCTGACTTTC. Its translation is CAISESGTGGGIGDSGANVLTF.

The chain has TRBV5-1 and TRBJ2-5; TRBD1 is a possible D gene (8 bases). The V end was cut by 4 bases, the J end by 1 base, with 20 bases between. Germline V CDR1 and CDR2: SGHRS, YFSETQ. CDR3 length: 17 residues. The CDR3, as DNA: TGCGCCAGCAGCCGTTCCCATACAGGGGGGGCCCAAGAGACCCAGTACTTC. This sequence encodes CASSRSHTGGAQETQYF.

The chain combines TRBV25-1 with TRBJ2-1; D remains ambiguous. CDR1 is MGHDK, CDR2 SYGVNS, per germline. The CDR3 runs 14 residues. V was shortened by 7 bases and J by 4 bases, with 14 bases between the two germline ends. The CDR3 DNA follows: TGTGCCAGCATGCGGACGGCCGAGTACAATGAGCAGTTCTTC. It is translated as CASMRTAEYNEQFF.

The sample holds one count of this clone. The rearrangement joins TRBV4-2 to TRBJ2-1; 9 positions match TRBD1. Germline trimming cut 5 bases from V and 6 bases from J; bases unmatched to any gene: 8. Germline V gene data show CDR1 as LGHNA and CDR2 as YNFKEQ. The CDR3 has 15 residues. The chain's CDR3 is CASSLAVGQGNEQFF. The CDR3 nucleotides are TGTGCCAGCAGCTTGGCCGTGGGACAGGGCAATGAGCAGTTCTTC.

A few counts support this clone. The V gene is TRBV5-1, the J gene TRBJ1-1; TRBD1 is a possible D gene (5 bases). The CDR3 contains 13 residues. V was clipped by 3 bases and J by 3 bases, with 9 bases between them. Germline-derived CDR1 and CDR2 are SGHRS and YFSETQ. The chain's CDR3 is CASSSQGHTEAFF. DNA of the CDR3: TGCGCCAGCAGCTCTCAGGGTCACACTGAAGCTTTCTTT.